A single TCR beta chain is shown here with its context. Its cognate antigen is unknown. The data originate from a study of T cells in Graves' hyperthyroidism and ophthalmopathy. Regarding the study as a whole: From stable hyperthyroidism, ophthalmopathy was set apart by a 13 V-J model.

Amplified TCR beta CDR3 regions derived from RNA transcripts. The TCR CDR3 was amplified in a first-round RT-PCR using the HTBI primer set. MiXCR, run by TCRdb on the multiplex PCR reads, gives a single entry per CDR3 protein. The top ten clones hold around 52% of a sample with around 210,000 distinct CDR3 sequences, approximately 16% of them seen once. The CDR3 contains 16 residues. V lost 4 bases and J lost 5; bases outside the gene matches: 9. The germline V gene encodes CDR1 LGHNT and CDR2 FRNRAP. The gene calls are TRBV12-5 and TRBJ2-1, with 9 bases fitting TRBD1. The receptor was isolated from a woman in her forties or fifties with Graves' hyperthyroidism. The source material was blood. CDR3 region: CASGSPQGAKNNEQFF. The CDR3 nucleotides are TGTGCTAGTGGTTCCCCACAGGGGGCAAAAAACAATGAGCAGTTCTTC.